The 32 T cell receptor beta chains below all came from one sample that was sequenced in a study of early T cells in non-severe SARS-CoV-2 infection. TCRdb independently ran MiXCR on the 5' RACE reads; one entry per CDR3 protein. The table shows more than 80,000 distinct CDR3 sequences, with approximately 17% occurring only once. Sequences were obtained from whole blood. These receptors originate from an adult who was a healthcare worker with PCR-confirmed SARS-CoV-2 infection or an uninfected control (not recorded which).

The CDR3 region has the DNA TGTGCCAGCAGTAAGCAGGGTTGGTCCTACGAGCAGTACTTC. Amino acid sequence: CASSKQGWSYEQYF. The chain has TRBV27 and TRBJ2-7; tentatively, D is TRBD1 (5 bases). This CDR3 contains 14 residues. Trimming removed 5 bases at V and 1 base at J, with 12 bases between. CDR1 is MNHEY and CDR2 is SMNVEV in the germline V gene (reference sequence).

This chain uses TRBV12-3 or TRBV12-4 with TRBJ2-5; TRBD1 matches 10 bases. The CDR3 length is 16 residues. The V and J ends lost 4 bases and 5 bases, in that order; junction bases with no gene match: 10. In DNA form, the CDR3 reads TGTGCCAGCAGTTCCCCTGGGGACAGGGGCGGGGAGACCCAGTACTTC. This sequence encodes CASSSPGDRGGETQYF.

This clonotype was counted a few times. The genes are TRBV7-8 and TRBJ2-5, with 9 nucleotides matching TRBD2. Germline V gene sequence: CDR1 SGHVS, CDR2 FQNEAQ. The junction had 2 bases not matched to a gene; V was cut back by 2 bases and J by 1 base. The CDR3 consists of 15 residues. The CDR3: CASSLQAGGQETQYF. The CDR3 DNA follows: TGTGCCAGCAGCTTACAAGCGGGGGGCCAAGAGACCCAGTACTTC.

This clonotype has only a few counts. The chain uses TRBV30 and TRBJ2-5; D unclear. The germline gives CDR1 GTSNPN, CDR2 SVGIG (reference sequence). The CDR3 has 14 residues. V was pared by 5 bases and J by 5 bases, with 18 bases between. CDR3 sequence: CAWEDTSLRETQYF. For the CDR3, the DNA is TGTGCCTGGGAGGATACCTCCCTCCGGGAGACCCAGTACTTC.

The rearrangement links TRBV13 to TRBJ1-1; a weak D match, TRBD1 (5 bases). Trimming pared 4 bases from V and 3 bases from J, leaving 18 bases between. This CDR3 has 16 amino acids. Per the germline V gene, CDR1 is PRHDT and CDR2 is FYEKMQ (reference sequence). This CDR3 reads CASSSPGGGRDTEAFF. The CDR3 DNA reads TGTGCCAGCAGCTCCCCCGGGGGGGGTAGGGACACTGAAGCTTTCTTT.

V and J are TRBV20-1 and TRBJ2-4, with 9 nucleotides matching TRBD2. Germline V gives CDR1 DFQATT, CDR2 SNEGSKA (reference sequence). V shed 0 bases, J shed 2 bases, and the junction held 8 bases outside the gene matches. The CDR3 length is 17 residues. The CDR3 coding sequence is TGCAGTGCTAGAGACTTTAGCGGGAGTTATACCAAAAACATTCAGTACTTC. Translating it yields CSARDFSGSYTKNIQYF.

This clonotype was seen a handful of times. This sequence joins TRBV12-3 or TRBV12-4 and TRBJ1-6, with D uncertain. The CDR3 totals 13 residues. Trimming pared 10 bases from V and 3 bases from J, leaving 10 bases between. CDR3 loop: CATRGDYNSPLHF. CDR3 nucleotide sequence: TGTGCCACGCGCGGAGACTATAATTCACCCCTCCACTTT.

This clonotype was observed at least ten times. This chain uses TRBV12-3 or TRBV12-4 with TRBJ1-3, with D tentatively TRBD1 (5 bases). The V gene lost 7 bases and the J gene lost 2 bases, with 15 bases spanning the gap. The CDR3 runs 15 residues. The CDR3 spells CASTQHGGTGNTIYF. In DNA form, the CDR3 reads TGTGCCAGCACCCAACACGGGGGGACTGGAAACACCATATATTTT.

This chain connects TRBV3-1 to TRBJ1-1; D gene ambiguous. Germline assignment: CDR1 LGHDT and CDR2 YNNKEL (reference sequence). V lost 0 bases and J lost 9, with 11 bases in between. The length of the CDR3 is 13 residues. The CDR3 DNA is TGTGCCAGCAGCCAAGAATCCCTCTTTAAAGCTTTCTTT. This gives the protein CASSQESLFKAFF.

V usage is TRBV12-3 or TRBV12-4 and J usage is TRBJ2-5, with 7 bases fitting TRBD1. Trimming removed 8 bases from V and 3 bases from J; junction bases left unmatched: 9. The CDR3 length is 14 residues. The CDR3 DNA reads TGTGCCAGCCGATCGACAGGGTTGGAAGAGACCCAGTACTTC. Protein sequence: CASRSTGLEETQYF.

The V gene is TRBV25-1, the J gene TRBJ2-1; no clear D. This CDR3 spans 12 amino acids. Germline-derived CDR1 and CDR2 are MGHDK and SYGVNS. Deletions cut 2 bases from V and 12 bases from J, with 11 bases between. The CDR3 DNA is TGTGCCAGCAGTGAACCGGGCCCCAGGCAGTTCTTC. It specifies CASSEPGPRQFF.

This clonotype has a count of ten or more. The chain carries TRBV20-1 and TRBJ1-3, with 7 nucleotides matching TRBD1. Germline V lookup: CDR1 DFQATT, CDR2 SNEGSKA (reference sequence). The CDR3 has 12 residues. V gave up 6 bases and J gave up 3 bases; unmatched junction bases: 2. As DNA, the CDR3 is TGCAGTGCCAGGGACAGTGGAAACACCATATATTTT. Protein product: CSARDSGNTIYF.

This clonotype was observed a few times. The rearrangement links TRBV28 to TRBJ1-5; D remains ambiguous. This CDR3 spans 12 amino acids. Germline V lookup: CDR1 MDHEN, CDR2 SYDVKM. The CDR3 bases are TGTGCTCTCTCGGAGGGAAACCAGCCCCAGCATTTT. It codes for CALSEGNQPQHF.

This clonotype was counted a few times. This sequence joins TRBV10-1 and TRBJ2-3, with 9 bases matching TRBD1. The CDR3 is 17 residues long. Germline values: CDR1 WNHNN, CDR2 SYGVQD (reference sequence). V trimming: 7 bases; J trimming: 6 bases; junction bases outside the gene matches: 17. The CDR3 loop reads CASIIQGAVGIFDTQYF. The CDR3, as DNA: TGCGCCAGCATCATACAGGGGGCAGTAGGAATATTCGATACGCAGTATTTT.

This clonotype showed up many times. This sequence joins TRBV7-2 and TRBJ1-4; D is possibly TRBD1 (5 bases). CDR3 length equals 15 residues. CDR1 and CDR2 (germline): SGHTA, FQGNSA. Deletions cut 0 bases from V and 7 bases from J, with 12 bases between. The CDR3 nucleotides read TGTGCCAGCAGCTTAGCGATGGGCCAGGGTGAAAAACTGTTTTTT. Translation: CASSLAMGQGEKLFF.

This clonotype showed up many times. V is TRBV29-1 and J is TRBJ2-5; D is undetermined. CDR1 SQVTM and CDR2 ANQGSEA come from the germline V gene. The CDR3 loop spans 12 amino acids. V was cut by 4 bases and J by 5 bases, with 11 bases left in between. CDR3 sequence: CSVGAVEETQYF. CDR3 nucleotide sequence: TGCAGCGTTGGGGCTGTGGAGGAGACCCAGTACTTC.

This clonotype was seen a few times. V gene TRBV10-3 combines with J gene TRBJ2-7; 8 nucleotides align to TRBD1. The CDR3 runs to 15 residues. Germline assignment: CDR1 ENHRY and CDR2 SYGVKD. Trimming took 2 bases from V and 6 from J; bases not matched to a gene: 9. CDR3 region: CAISEPGQGATEQYF. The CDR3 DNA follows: TGTGCCATCAGTGAGCCCGGACAGGGCGCAACCGAGCAGTACTTC.

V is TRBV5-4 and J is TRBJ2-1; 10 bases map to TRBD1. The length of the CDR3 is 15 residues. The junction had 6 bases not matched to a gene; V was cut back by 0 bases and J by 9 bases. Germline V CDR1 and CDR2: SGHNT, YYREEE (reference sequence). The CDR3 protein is CASSLGDRGGSEQFF. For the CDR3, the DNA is TGTGCCAGCAGCTTGGGGGACAGGGGAGGAAGTGAGCAGTTCTTC.

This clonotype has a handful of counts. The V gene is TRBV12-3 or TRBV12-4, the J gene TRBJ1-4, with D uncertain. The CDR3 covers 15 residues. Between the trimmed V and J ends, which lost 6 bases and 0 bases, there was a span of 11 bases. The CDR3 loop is CASRLTTATNEKLFF. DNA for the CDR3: TGTGCCAGCAGGCTGACGACCGCAACTAATGAAAAACTGTTTTTT.

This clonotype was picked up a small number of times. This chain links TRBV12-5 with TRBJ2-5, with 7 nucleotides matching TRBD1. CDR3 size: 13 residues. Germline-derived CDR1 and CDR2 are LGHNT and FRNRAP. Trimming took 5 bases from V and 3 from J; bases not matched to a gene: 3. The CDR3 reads CASGPGTEETQYF. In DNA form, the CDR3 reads TGTGCTAGTGGTCCAGGGACAGAAGAGACCCAGTACTTC.

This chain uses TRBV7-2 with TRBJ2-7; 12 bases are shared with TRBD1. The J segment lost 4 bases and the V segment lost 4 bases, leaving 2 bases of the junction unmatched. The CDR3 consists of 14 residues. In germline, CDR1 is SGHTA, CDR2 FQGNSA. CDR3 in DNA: TGTGCCAGCAGCTGGGACAGGGGGCCGTACGAGCAGTACTTC. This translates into CASSWDRGPYEQYF.

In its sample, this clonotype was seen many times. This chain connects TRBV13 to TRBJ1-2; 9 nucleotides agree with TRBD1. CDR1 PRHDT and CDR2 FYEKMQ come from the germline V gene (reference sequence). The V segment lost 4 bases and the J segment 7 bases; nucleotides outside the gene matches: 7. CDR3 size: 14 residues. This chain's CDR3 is CASSSDRGDRGYTF. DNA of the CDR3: TGTGCCAGCAGCTCCGACAGGGGGGACCGTGGCTACACCTTC. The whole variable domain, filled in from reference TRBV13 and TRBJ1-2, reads AAGVIQSPRHLIKEKRETATLKCYPIPRHDTVYWYQQGPGQDPQFLISFYEKMQSDKGSIPDRFSAQQFSDYHSELNMSSLELGDSALYFCASSSDRGDRGYTFGSGTRLTVV.

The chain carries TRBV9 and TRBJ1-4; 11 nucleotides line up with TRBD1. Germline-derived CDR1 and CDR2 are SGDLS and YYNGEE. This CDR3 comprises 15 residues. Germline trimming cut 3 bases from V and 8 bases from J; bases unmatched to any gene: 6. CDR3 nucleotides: TGTGCCAGCAGCGGTGCCGGGACAGGGGGGGAAAAACTGTTTTTT. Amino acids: CASSGAGTGGEKLFF.

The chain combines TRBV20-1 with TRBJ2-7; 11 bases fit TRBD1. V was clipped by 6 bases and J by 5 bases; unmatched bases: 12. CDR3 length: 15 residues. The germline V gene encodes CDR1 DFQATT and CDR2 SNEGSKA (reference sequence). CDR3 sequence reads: CSAEGAGQGGDEQYF. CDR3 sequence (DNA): TGCAGTGCCGAGGGTGCGGGACAGGGGGGAGACGAGCAGTACTTC.

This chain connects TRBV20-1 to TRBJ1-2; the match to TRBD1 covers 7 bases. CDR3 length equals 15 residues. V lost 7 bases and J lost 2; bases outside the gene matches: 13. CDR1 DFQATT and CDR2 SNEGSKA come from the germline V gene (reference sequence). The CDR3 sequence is CSVLTGIGANYGYTF. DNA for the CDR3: TGCAGTGTCCTGACAGGGATCGGGGCAAACTATGGCTACACCTTC.

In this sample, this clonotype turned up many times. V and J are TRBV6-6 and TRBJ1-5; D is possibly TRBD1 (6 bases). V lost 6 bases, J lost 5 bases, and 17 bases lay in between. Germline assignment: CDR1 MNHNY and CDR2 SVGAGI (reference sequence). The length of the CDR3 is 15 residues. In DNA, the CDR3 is TGTGCCAGCAGCCCCTTAGAGCAGGGGCATCAGCCCCAGCATTTT. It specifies CASSPLEQGHQPQHF.

CDR3 DNA: TGTGCCAGCAGTCCTTATCGAGGGGGCGAAGTTGTCGAGCAGTACTTC. As protein: CASSPYRGGEVVEQYF. The chain recombines TRBV27 with TRBJ2-7, with TRBD1 matching 7 bases. The germline V gene encodes CDR1 MNHEY and CDR2 SMNVEV (reference sequence). The V and J ends lost 5 bases and 6 bases, in that order; junction bases with no gene match: 16. The length of the CDR3 is 16 residues.

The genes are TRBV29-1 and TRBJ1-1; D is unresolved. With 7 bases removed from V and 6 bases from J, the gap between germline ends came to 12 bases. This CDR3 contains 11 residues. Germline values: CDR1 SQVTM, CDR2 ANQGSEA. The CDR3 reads CSAYDPPEAFF. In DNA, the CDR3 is TGCAGCGCCTACGACCCCCCTGAAGCTTTCTTT.

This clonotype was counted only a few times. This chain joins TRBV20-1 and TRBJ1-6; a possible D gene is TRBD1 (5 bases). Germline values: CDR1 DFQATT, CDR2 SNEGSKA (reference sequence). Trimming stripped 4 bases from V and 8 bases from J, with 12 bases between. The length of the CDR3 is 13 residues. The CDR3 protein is CSAKSGQDSPLHF. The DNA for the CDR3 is TGCAGTGCTAAGTCGGGGCAGGATTCACCCCTCCACTTT.

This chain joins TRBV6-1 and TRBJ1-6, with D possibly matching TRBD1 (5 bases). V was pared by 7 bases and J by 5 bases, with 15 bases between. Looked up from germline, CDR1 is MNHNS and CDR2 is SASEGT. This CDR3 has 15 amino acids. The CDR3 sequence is CASTHPRVDNSPLHF. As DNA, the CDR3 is TGTGCCAGCACCCACCCCAGGGTCGATAATTCACCCCTCCACTTT.

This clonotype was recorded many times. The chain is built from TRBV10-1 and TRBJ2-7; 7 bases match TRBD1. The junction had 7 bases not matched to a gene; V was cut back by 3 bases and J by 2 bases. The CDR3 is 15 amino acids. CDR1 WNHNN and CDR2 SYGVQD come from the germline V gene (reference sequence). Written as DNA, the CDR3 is TGCGCCAGCAGTGATGTGCGACAGGGAGCCTACGAGCAGTACTTC. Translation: CASSDVRQGAYEQYF.

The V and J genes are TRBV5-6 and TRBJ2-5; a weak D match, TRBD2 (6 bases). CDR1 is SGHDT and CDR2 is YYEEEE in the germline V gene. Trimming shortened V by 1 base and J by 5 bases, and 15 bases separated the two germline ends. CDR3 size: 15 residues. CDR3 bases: TGTGCCAGCAGCTTGCGGTTCGAGGGAGGCGAGACCCAGTACTTC. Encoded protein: CASSLRFEGGETQYF.